This passage covers 24 T cell receptor beta chains from one sample sequenced in a study of blood T cell repertoires in COVID-19. Using immunoSEQ multiplex PCR, the repertoire was profiled, and TCRdb retains in-frame clones only, with some absent. The profile shows under 300,000 clones, approximately 80% of them singletons. The sequencing input was peripheral blood. These receptor sequences come from a woman under 30 with acute or convalescent COVID-19.

This clone was seen a few times. The CDR3 loop is CSASGLDQPQHF. The CDR3 bases are TGCAGTGCTAGTGGTCTTGATCAGCCCCAGCATTTT. The chain recombines TRBV20-1 with TRBJ1-5; D unresolved. V was shortened by 3 bases and J by 5 bases, with 8 bases between the two germline ends. The germline V gene encodes CDR1 DFQATT and CDR2 SNEGSKA (reference sequence). The CDR3 sequence is 12 residues long.

V usage is TRBV19 and J usage is TRBJ1-5; the match to TRBD1 covers 10 bases. After removal of 7 bases from V and 6 bases from J, the junction contained 9 bases not matched to a gene. CDR3 length: 15 residues. Germline V gene lookup returns CDR1 LNHDA and CDR2 SQIVND (reference sequence). The DNA for the CDR3 is TGTGCCAGTACCCGGGACAGGGGAGGGGGTCAGCCCCAGCATTTT. Protein sequence: CASTRDRGGGQPQHF.

The chain couples TRBV18 to TRBJ1-2; D remains unclear. This CDR3 is built from 13 residues. Germline V gene sequence: CDR1 KGHSH, CDR2 LQKENI. The V end was cut by 6 bases, the J end by 5 bases, with 13 bases between. The CDR3 sequence is CASSPSGDYGYTF. The CDR3 nucleotides read TGTGCCAGCTCTCCCAGCGGAGATTATGGCTACACCTTC.

The chain has TRBV20-1 and TRBJ2-7; perhaps TRBD2 as D (5 bases). Germline lookup yields CDR1 DFQATT and CDR2 SNEGSKA (reference sequence). The CDR3 loop spans 11 amino acids. V shed 6 bases and J shed 4 bases, with 10 bases lying between them. CDR3 residues: CSAEREYEQYF. The CDR3 DNA sequence: TGCAGTGCCGAAAGGGAGTACGAGCAGTACTTC.

The rearrangement uses TRBV18 and TRBJ1-5; possible D gene TRBD1, 5 bases. Germline CDR1 is KGHSH and CDR2 is LQKENI. The CDR3 extends over 13 amino acids. V was pared by 6 bases and J by 7 bases, with 13 bases between. DNA of the CDR3: TGTGCCAGCTCCCCAGGGAGAGACCAGCCCCAGCATTTT. Protein: CASSPGRDQPQHF.

The V gene is TRBV9, the J gene TRBJ2-2, with TRBD2 identical over 13 bases. The CDR3 length is 16 residues. From germline, CDR1 is SGDLS and CDR2 YYNGEE. The ends lost 3 bases at V and 6 bases at J; junction bases unmatched: 5. The CDR3 DNA is TGTGCCAGCAGCGACGGACTAGCGGGAGTAGCCGGGGAGCTGTTTTTT. Amino acids: CASSDGLAGVAGELFF.

The chain is built from TRBV5-1 and TRBJ2-3; D might be TRBD2 (6 bases). Per germline, CDR1 SGHRS and CDR2 YFSETQ. The CDR3 spans 14 residues. The ends were cut back, 1 base at V and 6 bases at J, with 12 bases in the middle. CDR3 DNA sequence: TGCGCCAGCAGCTTGCGCAGCGGGTTGGATACGCAGTATTTT. Translation gives CASSLRSGLDTQYF.

This sequence joins TRBV6-2 or TRBV6-3 and TRBJ2-1, with TRBD2 matching over 8 bases. CDR1 MNHEY and CDR2 SVGEGT come from the germline V gene. The CDR3 length is 13 residues. J gave up 10 bases and V 2 bases, and 4 bases lay outside the gene matches. The CDR3 region is CASSYAIAGEQFF. Here the CDR3 DNA reads TGTGCCAGCAGTTACGCAATAGCGGGAGAGCAGTTCTTC.

The gene calls are TRBV10-3 and TRBJ2-1; 7 nucleotides line up with TRBD1. Looked up from germline, CDR1 is ENHRY and CDR2 is SYGVKD. The CDR3 covers 14 residues. V shed 5 bases and J 4 bases; nucleotides not matched to a gene: 5. The CDR3 here is CAISKGQSYNEQFF. DNA for the CDR3: TGTGCCATCAGTAAGGGACAGAGTTACAATGAGCAGTTCTTC.

The CDR3 coding sequence is TGTGCCAGCAGCCATCCCCGACTACCAACCTACGAGCAGTACTTC. Its protein product is CASSHPRLPTYEQYF. V gene TRBV3-1 (or the pseudogene TRBV3-2) combines with J gene TRBJ2-7, with a weak D call TRBD2 (5 bases). From germline, CDR1 is LGHDT and CDR2 YNNKEL (reference sequence). Trimming removed 3 bases at V and 2 bases at J, with 14 bases between. This CDR3 has 15 amino acids.

This clone was observed a single time. In the same sample, other DNA sequences code for this CDR3. The chain is built from TRBV7-9 and TRBJ1-5, with 7 bases aligning to TRBD1. Germline CDR1 SEHNR, CDR2 FQNEAQ (reference sequence). The V segment lost 5 bases and the J segment 1 base; nucleotides outside the gene matches: 2. The CDR3 has 14 amino acids. The CDR3, as DNA: TGTGCCAGCAGCCTGACAGGGAGCAATCAGCCCCAGCATTTT. It codes for CASSLTGSNQPQHF. The whole variable domain, remainder taken from reference TRBV7-9 and TRBJ1-5, is DTGVSQNPRHKITKRGQNVTFRCDPISEHNRLYWYRQTLGQGPEFLTYFQNEAQLEKSRLLSDRFSAERPKGSFSTLEIQRTEQGDSAMYLCASSLTGSNQPQHFGDGTRLSIL.

V gene TRBV20-1 combines with J gene TRBJ2-7; 7 bases are shared with TRBD2. CDR3 length: 15 amino acids. From germline, CDR1 is DFQATT and CDR2 SNEGSKA (reference sequence). V was clipped by 3 bases and J by 3 bases; unmatched bases: 11. The chain's CDR3 is CSASGGGWRSYEQYF. The CDR3 DNA is TGCAGTGCTAGTGGGGGAGGGTGGAGGAGCTACGAGCAGTACTTC.

This chain uses TRBV23-1 with TRBJ1-6, with 7 bases matching TRBD1. TRBV23-1 falls under the ORF class, with uncertain function. The V gene end was trimmed by 0 bases and the J gene end by 5 bases; junction bases not matched to a gene: 10. The CDR3 contains 18 residues. CDR3 sequence reads: CASSQSLGPGGHNSPLHF. The CDR3 bases are TGCGCCAGCAGTCAATCCCTTGGGCCAGGGGGGCATAATTCACCCCTCCACTTT.

Concerning this clone itself: The sample carries other DNA sequences with the same CDR3. The V call is TRBV27, the J call TRBJ1-1; D is uncertain. There are 13 residues in the CDR3. V gave up 6 bases and J gave up 1 base, with 9 bases separating them. The germline gives CDR1 MNHEY, CDR2 SMNVEV (reference sequence). The CDR3 region has the DNA TGTGCCAGCAGCCTCGCGGGGAACACTGAAGCTTTCTTT. This encodes CASSLAGNTEAFF.

The CDR3 nucleotides read TGTGCCAGCTCACCTCGACAGAGCAATCAGCCCCAGCATTTT. Translating gives CASSPRQSNQPQHF. The chain links TRBV18 to TRBJ1-5; tentative D call: TRBD1 (5 bases). Trimming shortened V by 3 bases and J by 1 base, and 7 bases separated the two germline ends. Per germline, CDR1 KGHSH and CDR2 LQKENI. This CDR3 has 14 residues. The full variable domain, its missing parts supplied by reference TRBV18 and TRBJ1-5, is NAGVMQNPRHLVRRRGQEARLRCSPMKGHSHVYWYRQLPEEGLKFMVYLQKENIIDESGMPKERFSAEFPKEGPSILRIQQVVRGDSAAYFCASSPRQSNQPQHFGDGTRLSIL.

The chain combines TRBV7-7 with TRBJ2-5; 8 bases are a match to TRBD2. Germline-derived CDR1 and CDR2 are SSHAT and FNYEAQ (reference sequence). The CDR3 has 12 residues. The CDR3 coding sequence is TGTGCTAGCGGGGCGGCAGTTGGGACCCAGTACTTC. It encodes CASGAAVGTQYF.

As concerns this clone: The sample contains more than one DNA sequence encoding this CDR3. The gene calls are TRBV18 and TRBJ2-7; 11 bases are shared with TRBD2. Trimming removed 2 bases from V and 3 bases from J; junction bases left unmatched: 3. The CDR3 contains 15 residues. Germline V lookup: CDR1 KGHSH, CDR2 LQKENI. The CDR3 DNA reads TGTGCCAGCTCACCAACTAGCGGGAGTAGCTACGAGCAGTACTTC. Residues: CASSPTSGSSYEQYF.

The chain links TRBV21-1 to TRBJ2-1; TRBD2 is the table's D call and was not checked against the DNA. TRBV21-1 is listed as a pseudogene. The CDR3 covers 16 residues. The CDR3 nucleotides are TGTGCCAGCCCTACCGTGAGGCGGGAGGGCCTTTGTGAGCAGTTCTTC. This gives the protein CASPTVRREGLCEQFF.

The chain is built from TRBV2 and TRBJ1-6; 9 nucleotides align to TRBD1. Germline V gene sequence: CDR1 SNHLY, CDR2 FYNNEI. The CDR3 spans 17 residues. After removal of 4 bases from V and 9 bases from J, the junction contained 13 bases not matched to a gene. CDR3 nucleotide sequence: TGTGCCAGCAGTGCGTACAAGCCACAGGGGGCTTCTTCACCCCTCCACTTT. Its translation is CASSAYKPQGASSPLHF. Full variable domain (remainder filled in from reference TRBV2 and TRBJ1-6): EPEVTQTPSHQVTQMGQEVILRCVPISNHLYFYWYRQILGQKVEFLVSFYNNEISEKSEIFDDQFSVERPDGSNFTLKIRSTKLEDSAMYFCASSAYKPQGASSPLHFGNGTRLTVT.

Here the CDR3 DNA reads TGTGCCAGCTCGGCGGGAGGTGGATATGAGCAGTTCTTC. This sequence encodes CASSAGGGYEQFF. The chain employs TRBV6-4 and TRBJ2-1; 8 bases line up with TRBD2. V lost 8 bases to trimming and J lost 8 bases; unmatched junction nucleotides: 8. Germline V gene sequence: CDR1 MRHNA, CDR2 SNTAGT. CDR3 length: 13 amino acids.

The V call is TRBV7-2, the J call TRBJ2-7; the D is unclear. Trimming took off 1 base at V and 7 bases at J, with 11 bases between the two ends. Germline-derived CDR1 and CDR2 are SGHTA and FQGNSA. This CDR3 has 13 amino acids. The CDR3 reads CASSLERLEEQYF. In nucleotides, the CDR3 is TGTGCCAGCAGCTTAGAACGGTTAGAAGAGCAGTACTTC. Combining the CDR3 with reference TRBV7-2 and TRBJ2-7 gives the whole variable domain GAGVSQSPSNKVTEKGKDVELRCDPISGHTALYWYRQSLGQGLEFLIYFQGNSAPDKSGLPSDRFSAERTGGSVSTLTIQRTQQEDSAVYLCASSLERLEEQYFGPGTRLTVT.

J is TRBJ2-1 and V is TRBV4-1; D may be TRBD2 (5 bases). V was trimmed by 4 bases and J by 4 bases, leaving 26 bases between them. The CDR3 covers 19 residues. The germline CDR1 and CDR2 sequences are MGHRA and YSYEKL. The CDR3 region has the DNA TGCGCCAGCAGCCCCAGCCCTACCCCGGCGGGTAATAAGTACAATGAGCAGTTCTTC. Its translation: CASSPSPTPAGNKYNEQFF.

The chain couples TRBV11-1 to TRBJ1-4, with 7 bases lining up with TRBD1. J lost 4 bases, V lost 5 bases, and 7 bases had no gene match. In germline, CDR1 is SGHAT, CDR2 FQDESV (reference sequence). The CDR3 covers 15 residues. CDR3 sequence: CASSARDSRNEKLFF. CDR3 sequence (DNA): TGTGCCAGCAGCGCCCGGGACAGCCGTAATGAAAAACTGTTTTTT. Drawing the rest from reference TRBV11-1 and TRBJ1-4, the complete variable domain is EAEVAQSPRYKITEKSQAVAFWCDPISGHATLYWYRQILGQGPELLVQFQDESVVDDSQLPKDRFSAERLKGVDSTLKIQPAELGDSAMYLCASSARDSRNEKLFFGSGTQLSVL.

The chain is built from TRBV7-8 and TRBJ2-3; no reliable D call. Germline V gene lookup returns CDR1 SGHVS and CDR2 FQNEAQ. V was trimmed by 5 bases and J by 0 bases, leaving 15 bases between them. The CDR3 contains 16 residues. The CDR3 nucleotides read TGTGCCAGCAGCCCCGTTGCGTTAGCTAGCACAGATACGCAGTATTTT. Protein sequence: CASSPVALASTDTQYF.